Listed below are T cell receptor beta chains from one sample, sequenced in a study of beta chain features in type 1 diabetes. Data came from immunoSEQ multiplex PCR; TCRdb stores just in-frame clones and leaves some out. This table has approximately 90,000 clones, 25% to 35% appearing once. Sequencing was performed on stem cell memory CD4+ T cells from blood. Receptors were obtained from a woman under 30 in good health. The CDR3 runs from the conserved cysteine through the conserved F or W. A D gene is named only where the DNA matches it firmly. Expanded clones are given a class, and other clones once, few, many or no size at all.

clone size: -
V gene: TRBV7-2
J gene: TRBJ1-1
D gene: -
CDR3 protein: CASSRRGGDTEAFF
CDR3 DNA: TGTGCCAGCAGCCGGCGAGGGGGGGACACTGAAGCTTTCTTT

clone size: few
V gene: TRBV7-9
J gene: TRBJ1-1
D gene: -
CDR3 protein: CASSVPGTLNTEAFF
CDR3 DNA: TGTGCCAGCAGCGTTCCCGGGACACTGAACACTGAAGCTTTCTTT

clone size: -
V gene: TRBV2
J gene: TRBJ2-3
D gene: -
CDR3 protein: CASSVSEGWGTDTQYF
CDR3 DNA: TGTGCCAGCAGTGTCTCCGAGGGATGGGGCACAGATACGCAGTATTTT

clone size: -
V gene: TRBV5-1
J gene: TRBJ2-3
D gene: TRBD2
CDR3 protein: CASSLWTSGHTDTQYF
CDR3 DNA: TGCGCCAGCAGCTTGTGGACTAGCGGTCACACAGATACGCAGTATTTT

clone size: few
V gene: TRBV19
J gene: TRBJ2-4
D gene: TRBD1
CDR3 protein: CASSSGTGTFGNIQYF
CDR3 DNA: TGTGCCAGTAGCTCCGGGACAGGGACCTTTGGAAACATTCAGTACTTC

clone size: few
V gene: TRBV19
J gene: TRBJ1-1
D gene: TRBD1
CDR3 protein: CASSIDRDREAFF
CDR3 DNA: TGTGCCAGTAGTATAGACCGGGACAGGGAAGCTTTCTTT

clone size: many
V gene: TRBV7-9
J gene: TRBJ2-5
D gene: -
CDR3 protein: CASSPLLAVETQYF
CDR3 DNA: TGTGCCAGCAGCCCTCTGTTAGCCGTGGAGACCCAGTACTTC

clone size: -
V gene: TRBV4-3
J gene: TRBJ2-3
D gene: -
CDR3 protein: CASSQALTGESGDTQYF
CDR3 DNA: TGCGCCAGCAGCCAAGCTTTAACGGGGGAGAGCGGAGATACGCAGTATTTT

clone size: -
V gene: TRBV9
J gene: TRBJ2-7
D gene: -
CDR3 protein: CASSPRQGQGDEQYF
CDR3 DNA: TGTGCCAGCAGCCCTCGGCAGGGCCAAGGCGACGAGCAGTACTTC

clone size: -
V gene: TRBV28
J gene: TRBJ2-6
D gene: TRBD2
CDR3 protein: CASSPGGNGANVLTF
CDR3 DNA: TGTGCCAGCAGCCCCGGGGGGAATGGGGCCAACGTCCTGACTTTC

clone size: few
V gene: TRBV20-1
J gene: TRBJ1-4
D gene: -
CDR3 protein: CSALANEKLFF
CDR3 DNA: TGCAGTGCTCTTGCTAATGAAAAACTGTTTTTT

clone size: -
V gene: TRBV11-1
J gene: TRBJ2-1
D gene: TRBD2
CDR3 protein: CASSLTSGVYNEQFF
CDR3 DNA: TGTGCCAGCAGCCTTACTAGCGGAGTGTACAATGAGCAGTTCTTC

clone size: few
V gene: TRBV18
J gene: TRBJ2-3
D gene: TRBD2
CDR3 protein: CASSPPSGSTDTQYF
CDR3 DNA: TGTGCCAGCTCACCTCCTAGCGGGAGCACAGATACGCAGTATTTT

clone size: few
V gene: TRBV12-2
J gene: TRBJ2-5
D gene: -
CDR3 protein: CASRSHLIPGLQGRTQYF
CDR3 DNA: TGTGCAAGTCGCTCACACCTTATCCCCGGACTGCAGGGGAGGACCCAGTACTTC

clone size: -
V gene: TRBV2
J gene: TRBJ1-1
D gene: -
CDR3 protein: CASSAREGTSAFF
CDR3 DNA: TGTGCCAGCAGTGCCAGGGAGGGAACGTCGGCTTTCTTT

clone size: -
V gene: TRBV6-4
J gene: TRBJ2-7
D gene: -
CDR3 protein: CASGGTSPHEQYF
CDR3 DNA: TGTGCCTCGGGCGGGACTTCTCCCCACGAGCAGTACTTC

clone size: many
V gene: TRBV4-3
J gene: TRBJ2-7
D gene: -
CDR3 protein: CASSQGQERLYEQYF
CDR3 DNA: TGCGCCAGCAGCCAAGGACAGGAAAGGCTATACGAGCAGTACTTC

clone size: -
V gene: TRBV28
J gene: TRBJ1-6
D gene: -
CDR3 protein: CASSFRPPLHF
CDR3 DNA: TGTGCCAGCAGTTTCCGTCCACCCCTCCACTTT

clone size: few
V gene: TRBV5-1
J gene: TRBJ1-1
D gene: -
CDR3 protein: CASNPGHMNTEAFF
CDR3 DNA: TGCGCCAGCAACCCGGGACACATGAACACTGAAGCTTTCTTT

clone size: -
V gene: TRBV5-1
J gene: TRBJ2-5
D gene: -
CDR3 protein: CASSLGFDDSRETQYF
CDR3 DNA: TGCGCCAGCAGCTTGGGATTTGATGACAGCCGAGAGACCCAGTACTTC

clone size: -
V gene: TRBV30
J gene: TRBJ1-4
D gene: -
CDR3 protein: CAWSVFRGKLFF
CDR3 DNA: TGTGCCTGGAGTGTATTCCGGGGGAAACTGTTTTTT

clone size: few
V gene: TRBV18
J gene: TRBJ1-2
D gene: TRBD1
CDR3 protein: CASSPSGQNYGYTF
CDR3 DNA: TGTGCCAGCTCACCGTCGGGACAGAACTATGGCTACACCTTC

clone size: -
V gene: TRBV2
J gene: TRBJ2-7
D gene: -
CDR3 protein: CASSDLSYEQYF
CDR3 DNA: TGTGCCAGCAGTGACCTCTCCTACGAGCAGTACTTC

clone size: -
V gene: TRBV5-6
J gene: TRBJ2-5
D gene: TRBD2
CDR3 protein: CASSLMGLAGGLDQYF
CDR3 DNA: TGTGCCAGCAGCTTGATGGGACTAGCGGGGGGCCTGGACCAGTACTTC

clone size: -
V gene: TRBV7-2
J gene: TRBJ2-7
D gene: -
CDR3 protein: CASSPKRAVSYEQYF
CDR3 DNA: TGTGCCAGCAGCCCAAAGCGGGCCGTATCCTACGAGCAGTACTTC

clone size: -
V gene: TRBV7-9
J gene: TRBJ2-3
D gene: TRBD2
CDR3 protein: CASSLNSGGQGTQYF
CDR3 DNA: TGTGCCAGCAGCTTAAACAGCGGGGGGCAAGGTACGCAGTATTTT

clone size: -
V gene: TRBV27
J gene: TRBJ1-1
D gene: -
CDR3 protein: CASSLLGNTEAFF
CDR3 DNA: TGTGCCAGCAGTTTACTAGGGAACACTGAAGCTTTCTTT

clone size: few
V gene: TRBV27
J gene: TRBJ1-5
D gene: -
CDR3 protein: CASSFNRDSFKHF
CDR3 DNA: TGTGCCAGCAGTTTTAACCGGGACTCCTTCAAGCATTTT

clone size: -
V gene: TRBV7-9
J gene: TRBJ1-5
D gene: -
CDR3 protein: CASSLAPGSNQPQHF
CDR3 DNA: TGTGCCAGCAGCTTAGCGCCGGGGAGCAATCAGCCCCAGCATTTT

clone size: -
V gene: TRBV9
J gene: TRBJ2-2
D gene: -
CDR3 protein: CASKEGRGPWELFF
CDR3 DNA: TGTGCCAGCAAGGAGGGAAGAGGCCCCTGGGAGCTGTTTTTT

clone size: -
V gene: TRBV4-1
J gene: TRBJ2-1
D gene: -
CDR3 protein: CASSQRLAGAPAVEQFF
CDR3 DNA: TGCGCCAGCAGCCAAAGATTGGCGGGGGCCCCCGCCGTAGAGCAGTTCTTC

clone size: -
V gene: TRBV7-8
J gene: TRBJ2-3
D gene: TRBD2
CDR3 protein: CASSRRTSGRDTQYF
CDR3 DNA: TGTGCCAGCAGCCGAAGGACTAGCGGGAGGGATACGCAGTATTTT

clone size: few
V gene: TRBV27
J gene: TRBJ2-3
D gene: -
CDR3 protein: CASRPHDTLTDTQYF
CDR3 DNA: TGTGCCAGCAGGCCGCACGACACTCTGACAGATACGCAGTATTTT